Shown below are 4 T cell receptor beta chains from a single sample sequenced in a study of cytomegalovirus exposure and HLA in healthy donors. 60 Vbeta and 13 Jbeta primers were used in PCR. Generated by immunoSEQ multiplex PCR, the TCRdb table keeps only in-frame clones and is missing some. The sample yields under 200,000 clones, around four fifths seen once. The sequencing sample was made of PBMCs. Source of these receptors: a man younger than 45 in good health and CMV-seronegative.

The rearrangement uses TRBV15 and TRBJ1-1, with D possibly being TRBD1 (6 bases). Germline V gene data show CDR1 as LNHNV and CDR2 as YYDKDF (reference sequence). Deletions cut 5 bases from V and 5 bases from J, with 12 bases between. This CDR3 contains 13 residues. CDR3 sequence reads: CATSQGIRTEAFF. CDR3 nucleotide sequence: TGTGCCACCAGCCAGGGGATTCGGACTGAAGCTTTCTTT.

This rearrangement joins TRBV11-2 to TRBJ1-2; no definite D call. The CDR3 consists of 14 residues. Germline V gives CDR1 SGHAT, CDR2 FQNNGV. Trimming took 1 base from V and 4 from J, leaving 10 bases between them. DNA for the CDR3: TGTGCCAGCAGCTTAGGGCTCACAGTCTATGGCTACACCTTC. Translation gives CASSLGLTVYGYTF.

The V gene is TRBV15, the J gene TRBJ1-5, with D unclear. V was clipped by 1 base and J by 2 bases, with 6 bases between them. The CDR3 extends over 14 amino acids. Germline V lookup: CDR1 LNHNV, CDR2 YYDKDF (reference sequence). The DNA for the CDR3 is TGTGCCACCAGCAGAGGGCAGGGCAATCAGCCCCAGCATTTT. It yields the protein CATSRGQGNQPQHF.

The rearrangement uses TRBV7-3 and TRBJ2-2; TRBD2 is a possible D gene (6 bases). CDR1 and CDR2 (germline): SGHTA, FQGTGA. The CDR3 contains 14 residues. V was pared by 5 bases and J by 5 bases, with 12 bases between. The CDR3 nucleotides are TGTGCCAGCAGCCCCCGCCGGGGGACCGGGGAGCTGTTTTTT. Amino acid sequence: CASSPRRGTGELFF.